Listed below are T cell receptor beta chains from one sample, sequenced in a study of graft-versus-host responses after intestinal transplantation. The protocol was immunoSEQ multiplex PCR, while the TCRdb copy is restricted to in-frame clones and leaves out a portion. The table records about 35,000 clones, around 94% of them present only once. The specimen comprised PBMCs, sampled 16 days after intestinal transplant. These receptor sequences come from a human patient who received an intestinal transplant, so some T cells may come from the graft donor. Both conserved end residues are part of each CDR3. A D gene is named only where the DNA matches it firmly. Clone size is given for some rows only: seen once, a few or many times, or a class if the clone is expanded.

TRBJ2-7 - - TRBV5-5 CASSLGGSKPFYEQYF TGTGCCAGCAGCTTGGGGGGTAGCAAGCCATTTTACGAGCAGTACTTC
TRBJ2-3 TRBD2 - TRBV4-3 CATGLAGSPDTQYF TGCGCCACCGGACTAGCGGGGTCTCCGGATACGCAGTATTTT
TRBJ2-7 - - TRBV5-6 CASSSGTAGEQYF TGTGCCAGCAGCTCCGGGACAGCGGGCGAGCAGTACTTC
TRBJ1-2 - - TRBV6-1 CASSRQSGVGYTF TGTGCCAGCAGCCGCCAATCAGGGGTGGGCTACACCTTC
TRBJ2-5 - - TRBV14 CASSGALSRRETQYF TGTGCCAGCAGCGGAGCCCTTAGCAGGCGAGAGACCCAGTACTTC
TRBJ2-1 - - TRBV9 CASSAGYYNEQFF TGTGCCAGCAGCGCCGGCTATTACAATGAGCAGTTCTTC
TRBJ1-5 TRBD1 once TRBV19 CASISGQASNQPQHF TGTGCCAGTATCAGCGGACAGGCTAGCAATCAGCCCCAGCATTTT
TRBJ1-2 - - TRBV19 CASSIGTERGYTF TGTGCCAGTAGTATAGGGACTGAACGAGGCTACACCTTC
TRBJ2-3 TRBD1 - TRBV30 CAWSRGTGDGDTQYF TGTGCCTGGAGTCGAGGGACAGGGGATGGAGATACGCAGTATTTT
TRBJ2-7 - - TRBV30 CAWSVRPKYEQYF TGTGCCTGGAGTGTAAGGCCGAAATACGAGCAGTACTTC
TRBJ2-1 TRBD1 - TRBV7-3 CASSFGQGRPYNEQFF TGTGCCAGCAGCTTCGGACAGGGTAGGCCCTACAATGAGCAGTTCTTC
TRBJ1-6 - - TRBV28 CASSPPGGPNSPLHF TGTGCCAGCAGTCCCCCCGGGGGCCCGAATTCACCCCTCCACTTT
TRBJ1-2 - - TRBV30 CAWRTNYGYTF TGTGCCTGGAGGACGAACTATGGCTACACCTTC
TRBJ2-3 - - TRBV7-6 CASSFEGVDTQYF TGTGCCAGCAGCTTTGAAGGGGTAGATACGCAGTATTTT
TRBJ2-7 - - TRBV7-2 CASSLSAQTYEQYF TGTGCCAGCAGCTTAAGCGCACAAACCTACGAGCAGTACTTC
TRBJ1-2 - - TRBV4-2 CASSQGGPGGVNYGYTF TGTGCCAGCAGCCAAGGTGGCCCGGGGGGGGTTAACTATGGCTACACCTTC